Listed below are T cell receptor beta chains from one sample, sequenced in a study of CD8+CD57+ T cells in acquired aplastic anemia. In TCRdb, the reads were re-called with MiXCR into one record per CDR3 protein. Here the sample spans over 150,000 distinct CDR3 sequences, around half being singletons. The specimen was sorted CD4+, CD8+, or CD8+CD57+ T cells (not recorded which) from PBMCs. Receptor source: a human donor with aplastic anemia. CDR3s leave out the opening cysteine and the closing phenylalanine or tryptophan. D genes are given only for firm matches.

13,TRBV15,TRBD1,TRBJ1-2,ATSRYRTGVIGYT
18,TRBV4-3,.,TRBJ2-4,ASSQDQAGDFSLAKNIQY
12,TRBV25-1,.,TRBJ2-7,ASSEIRGTYEQY
15,TRBV7-1,TRBD2,TRBJ2-3,ASSSPTSGGGADTQY
14,TRBV4-3,TRBD2,TRBJ2-7,ASSQVAGGSAYEQY
14,TRBV10-3,.,TRBJ1-5,AISESRGVGDQPQH
11,TRBV27,.,TRBJ1-3,AISLSTGNTIY
13,TRBV24-1,.,TRBJ1-1,AIQPPLGRNTEAF
10,TRBV20-1,.,TRBJ2-5,SASPTEETQY
12,TRBV6-5,TRBD1,TRBJ1-2,ASSWDRDSYGYT
12,TRBV7-2,.,TRBJ2-5,ASSLVTRPETQY
11,TRBV10-2,.,TRBJ1-4,ASSDSPNEKLF
12,TRBV19,.,TRBJ2-3,ASSIAGSTDTQY
16,TRBV19,TRBD2,TRBJ2-7,ATAPGLAAHSISYEQY
14,TRBV12-3/TRBV12-4,.,TRBJ2-1,ASSFPGKGDLDEQF
14,TRBV15,.,TRBJ1-2,ATSRDAGAGRYGYT
11,TRBV24-1,.,TRBJ2-3,ASSEGRSDTQY
13,TRBV4-2,TRBD2,TRBJ2-7,ASSQEAGGQYEQY
12,TRBV2,.,TRBJ1-1,ASSGLGGDTEAF
13,TRBV7-9,.,TRBJ2-7,ASSSYTGPAYEQY
12,TRBV10-3,.,TRBJ1-2,AISGGSGNYGYT
14,TRBV4-2,TRBD1,TRBJ1-3,ASSQDTGGSGNTIY
11,TRBV7-9,.,.,ASTRQARETQY
13,TRBV7-2,TRBD1,TRBJ2-7,ASNSGQGLYYKQY
10,TRBV6-1,.,TRBJ1-1,ASQGLNTEAF
13,TRBV2,.,TRBJ2-5,ASSAASRGSETQY
17,TRBV11-1,TRBD1,TRBJ1-4,ASSLPTGGAGGTNEKLF
12,TRBV10-3,.,TRBJ2-1,AISESGQYNEQF
13,TRBV7-2,.,TRBJ1-2,ASSLNSIPFYGYT
11,TRBV7-8,TRBD1,TRBJ2-7,ASSPGTGGEQY
13,TRBV2,TRBD1,TRBJ1-1,ASHVRDRMNTEAF
12,TRBV5-6,.,TRBJ2-7,ASSSSGPSYEQY
11,TRBV7-9,.,TRBJ2-5,ASSRTRGETQY
13,TRBV7-3,.,TRBJ2-6,ASSSRDAGANVLT
7,TRBV11-2,.,TRBJ2-3,APVSPQY
12,TRBV7-9,.,TRBJ1-1,ASSLVAGNTEAF
11,TRBV19,TRBD1,TRBJ1-1,ASRLGTELEAF
12,TRBV15,.,TRBJ1-2,ATSRGPRNYGYT
10,TRBV29-1,.,TRBJ1-2,SVDQGGDGYT
11,TRBV6-2/TRBV6-3,.,TRBJ1-1,ASSSAGGIEAF
11,TRBV19,.,TRBJ1-2,ASNLDRTYGYT
11,TRBV20-1,.,TRBJ2-3,SARDHGTDTQY
11,TRBV7-2,.,TRBJ2-7,ASNTIGIYEQY
12,TRBV20-1,.,TRBJ2-5,SANPGQLKETQY
14,TRBV20-1,TRBD1,TRBJ2-1,SAPGPDRGDYNEQF
12,TRBV6-4,.,TRBJ2-1,ASSDGNRYNEQF